This T cell receptor beta chain appears in the sequencing data of a study of T-cell memory formation after mild COVID-19. Per the germline V gene, CDR1 is LGHDT and CDR2 is YNNKEL (reference sequence). The length of the CDR3 is 15 residues. J gave up 6 bases and V 5 bases, and 10 bases lay outside the gene matches. TCRdb analysed the 5' RACE reads with MiXCR anew, one entry per CDR3 protein. The sample lists over 450,000 distinct CDR3 sequences; around 20% were seen once. This TCR was sampled from an adult woman who had mild COVID-19 (a few samples of this study predate the infection). Cell type and time point are not known. The chain has TRBV3-1 and TRBJ2-3, with 8 positions matching TRBD2. Material for sequencing was PBMCs or a T cell subset sorted from them (not recorded which). The CDR3 nucleotides are TGTGCCAGCAGCGATGCTCCGACTAGCGTGGATACGCAGTATTTT. Translation: CASSDAPTSVDTQYF.